These T cell receptor beta chains were read from a single sample in a study of blood T cells in healthy people across ages. TCRdb re-called the 5' RACE reads through MiXCR, storing one row per CDR3 protein. The sample holds approximately 690,000 distinct CDR3 sequences, 58% seen once. The sample consisted of blood. The receptors were sampled from a man in his 60s in good health. CDR3s include the opening cysteine and the closing phenylalanine or tryptophan.

j_call,v_call,cdr3_length,cdr3_aa
TRBJ1-2,TRBV29-1,12,CSVGLQGNGYTF
TRBJ2-5,TRBV6-1,16,CASSKDGTGGKETQYF
-,TRBV12-3/TRBV12-4,14,CASSTLHAQETQYF
TRBJ2-2,TRBV5-1,13,CASSRGDTGEPFF
TRBJ2-5,TRBV5-5,15,CASSLVQGGRETQYF
TRBJ2-5,TRBV2,16,CASRPIERGGRETQYF
-,TRBV27,15,CASALIGPVYNEQYF
TRBJ1-2,TRBV25-1,15,CASSDPAGLWYGYTF
TRBJ1-1,TRBV2,15,CASTERQGGNTEAFF
TRBJ1-4,TRBV5-5,14,CASSRTGPNEKLFF
TRBJ2-7,TRBV10-3,14,CAISESLDSHEQYF
TRBJ2-1,TRBV6-4,15,CASSGQMAPYNEQFF
TRBJ2-1,TRBV5-1,12,CASSPALGEQFF
TRBJ2-5,TRBV9,14,CASSVGGDGETQYF
TRBJ2-2,TRBV7-2,15,CASSPRSANTGELFF
TRBJ2-3,TRBV3-1,16,CASSQEPGGLTDTQYF
TRBJ2-1,TRBV6-2/TRBV6-3,15,CASNSAGGSYNEQFF
TRBJ1-6,TRBV7-9,12,CASSLVGSPLHF
TRBJ1-5,TRBV4-1,21,CASSRDLGRRGQGTLGQPQHF
-,TRBV5-6,13,CASGAGQGTEQYF
TRBJ2-7,TRBV6-4,14,CASSDRGPHYEQYF
TRBJ2-5,TRBV2,13,CASRGGALETQYF
TRBJ1-4,TRBV15,15,CATSRAGQGPEKLFF
TRBJ2-1,TRBV2,14,CASSGGESYNERFF
TRBJ2-3,TRBV3-1,16,CASSPMSSGGTDTQYF
TRBJ1-6,TRBV20-1,14,CSARVQGGNSPLHF
TRBJ2-2,TRBV2,15,CASSPPGLNTGELFF
TRBJ1-1,TRBV5-1,16,CASSLGGATPNTEAFF